What follows is one TCR beta chain and its context. This entry belongs to a study of cytomegalovirus exposure and HLA in healthy donors. The CDR3 consists of 14 residues. The V gene's germline CDR1 is SNHLY and CDR2 FYNNEI. V was trimmed by 5 bases and J by 7 bases, leaving 12 bases between them. This PCR relied on a set of 60 Vbeta primers and 13 Jbeta primers. Only in-frame clones appear in the TCRdb table, and some are missing; sequencing was by immunoSEQ multiplex PCR. The table lists about 200,000 clones, approximately 88% of them singletons. The chain joins TRBV2 to TRBJ1-6, with a possible D match to TRBD1 (5 bases). This receptor was identified in a boy aged 2-15 years in good health and CMV-seronegative. Sequencing input: PBMCs. The CDR3 DNA is TGTGCCAGCAGTATTAGACAGATGAATTCACCCCTCCACTTT. Amino acid sequence: CASSIRQMNSPLHF.